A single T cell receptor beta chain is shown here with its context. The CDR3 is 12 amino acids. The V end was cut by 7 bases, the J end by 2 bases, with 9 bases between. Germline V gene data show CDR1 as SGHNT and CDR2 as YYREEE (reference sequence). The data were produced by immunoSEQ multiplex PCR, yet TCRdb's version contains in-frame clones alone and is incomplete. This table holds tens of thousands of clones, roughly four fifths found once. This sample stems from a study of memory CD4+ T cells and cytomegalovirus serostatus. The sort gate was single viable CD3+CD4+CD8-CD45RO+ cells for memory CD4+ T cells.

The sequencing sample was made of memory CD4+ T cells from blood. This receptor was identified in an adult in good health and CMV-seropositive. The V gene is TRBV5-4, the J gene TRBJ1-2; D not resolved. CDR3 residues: CASHRENYGYTF. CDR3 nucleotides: TGTGCCAGCCACAGAGAAAACTATGGCTACACCTTC.